Shown below are 19 T cell receptor beta chains from a single sample sequenced in a study of cytomegalovirus exposure and HLA in healthy donors. The PCR contained 60 Vbeta and 13 Jbeta primers. The repertoire was sequenced with immunoSEQ multiplex PCR; TCRdb's copy has only in-frame clones and lacks some. The repertoire has 150,000 to 250,000 clones, 70% to 90% of them found once; the top ten carry about 2.5%. Specimen: PBMCs. The origin of the receptors is a woman aged 50 to 60 in good health and CMV-seronegative.

The gene calls are TRBV14 and TRBJ1-4; D remains unclear. The CDR3 length is 14 residues. The germline gives CDR1 SGHDN, CDR2 FVKESK. Deletions cut 0 bases from V and 7 bases from J, with 9 bases between. DNA of the CDR3: TGTGCCAGCAGCCAAGACGGGTCATTTGAAAAACTGTTTTTT. Its translation: CASSQDGSFEKLFF.

A remark on this clone: The junction departs from germline at one end; a sequencing error may be responsible. The V call is TRBV27, the J call TRBJ1-5, with 7 bases fitting TRBD1. Looked up from germline, CDR1 is MNHEY and CDR2 is SMNVEV (reference sequence). This CDR3 spans 14 amino acids. CDR3 sequence reads: CASSLGDSSQPQHF. Here the CDR3 DNA reads TGTGCCAGCAGTTTAGGGGACAGCAGTCAGCCCCAGCATTTT.

The V gene is TRBV27, the J gene TRBJ2-3; D is unresolved. Deletions cut 6 bases from V and 2 bases from J, with 6 bases between. Germline CDR1 MNHEY, CDR2 SMNVEV (reference sequence). CDR3 length: 12 amino acids. The CDR3 DNA reads TGTGCCAGCAGCCTAAACACAGATACGCAGTATTTT. Its translation is CASSLNTDTQYF.

A remark on this clone: A read error may produce the germline difference seen at one junction end. The chain carries TRBV7-9 and TRBJ2-6; possibly TRBD2 for D (5 bases). From germline, CDR1 is SEHNR and CDR2 FQNEAQ (reference sequence). CDR3 size: 15 residues. CDR3 nucleotides: TGTTCCAGCAGCCGTGGACTGACTGGGGCCAACGTCCTGACTTTC. Translated: CSSSRGLTGANVLTF.

The chain uses TRBV28 and TRBJ1-4, with 7 nucleotides matching TRBD1. V lost 4 bases, J lost 5 bases, and 13 bases stayed unmatched. CDR1 is MDHEN and CDR2 is SYDVKM in the germline V gene. The CDR3 totals 17 residues. For the CDR3, the DNA is TGTGCCAGCAGTTCCCCCGGGACAGCATCCTCGAATGAAAAACTGTTTTTT. It is translated as CASSSPGTASSNEKLFF.

This sequence joins TRBV15 and TRBJ2-5; 8 nucleotides match TRBD2. The CDR3 is 18 residues long. Germline V gene sequence: CDR1 LNHNV, CDR2 YYDKDF (reference sequence). With 1 base clipped from V and 4 bases from J, the junction kept 14 bases outside the gene matches. CDR3 nucleotide sequence: TGTGCCACCAGCAGAGTCCATTCGCCGGGACTAGGGGGAGAGACCCAGTACTTC. This translates into CATSRVHSPGLGGETQYF.

With respect to this clone: Germline and junction disagree at one end, which may indicate a read error. The V and J genes are TRBV7-9 and TRBJ1-2; 8 nucleotides agree with TRBD1. This CDR3 region has 14 residues. Germline CDR1 SEHNR, CDR2 FQNEAQ (reference sequence). Here the CDR3 DNA reads TGTTCCAGCAGCATTCACCAGGGGGCTATTGGCTACACCTTC. Amino acids: CSSSIHQGAIGYTF. Looking up the rest from reference TRBV7-9 and TRBJ1-2 gives the full variable domain: DTGVSQNPRHKITKRGQNVTFRCDPISEHNRLYWYRQTLGQGPEFLTYFQNEAQLEKSRLLSDRFSAERPKGSFSTLEIQRTEQGDSAMYLCSSSIHQGAIGYTFGSGTRLTVV.

The genes are TRBV18 and TRBJ2-1; D is ambiguous. V lost 3 bases, J lost 8 bases, and 8 bases lay in between. The CDR3 has 12 amino acids. CDR1 is KGHSH and CDR2 is LQKENI in the germline V gene. The CDR3 spells CASSPNRDEQFF. As DNA, the CDR3 is TGTGCCAGCTCACCTAACCGGGATGAGCAGTTCTTC.

The J gene is TRBJ2-7, the V gene TRBV10-2; weak D call: TRBD2 (6 bases). The CDR3 has 14 amino acids. V was shortened by 7 bases and J by 2 bases, with 15 bases between the two germline ends. Germline CDR1 is WSHSY and CDR2 is SAAADI. The CDR3 spells CASKGLYETYEQYF. The CDR3 nucleotides are TGCGCCAGCAAAGGACTATATGAGACCTACGAGCAGTACTTC.

The genes are TRBV7-6 and TRBJ2-1; tentatively, D is TRBD1 (5 bases). V dropped 6 bases and J dropped 7 bases, with 13 bases sitting between them. The CDR3 length is 13 residues. Germline CDR1 is SGHVS and CDR2 is FNYEAQ. CDR3 DNA: TGTGCCAGCAGTACCACGCAGGGAAATGAGCAGTTCTTC. Translating gives CASSTTQGNEQFF. The full variable domain, completed using reference TRBV7-6 and TRBJ2-1, is GAGVSQSPRYKVTKRGQDVALRCDPISGHVSLYWYRQALGQGPEFLTYFNYEAQQDKSGLPNDRFSAERPEGSISTLTIQRTEQRDSAMYRCASSTTQGNEQFFGPGTRLTVL.

The chain joins TRBV27 to TRBJ1-5, with D hard to call. The CDR3 length is 15 residues. V dropped 5 bases and J dropped 1 base, with 12 bases sitting between them. Germline assignment: CDR1 MNHEY and CDR2 SMNVEV (reference sequence). The CDR3: CASSPQRVSNQPQHF. CDR3 in DNA: TGTGCCAGCAGTCCACAACGGGTGAGCAATCAGCCCCAGCATTTT.

The V and J genes are TRBV6-5 and TRBJ2-5, with 8 bases lining up with TRBD1. The CDR3 is made up of 15 amino acids. After removal of 4 bases from V and 5 bases from J, the junction contained 9 bases not matched to a gene. Germline V gene data show CDR1 as MNHEY and CDR2 as SVGAGI. The CDR3 DNA reads TGTGCCAGCAGTTTCCGGACAGGGAGGAGTGAGACCCAGTACTTC. It codes for CASSFRTGRSETQYF.

In DNA, the CDR3 is TGTGCCAGCTCGCCGGGGACAGGGGGCCTTGAAGCTTTCTTT. It specifies CASSPGTGGLEAFF. V gene TRBV18 combines with J gene TRBJ1-1; the match to TRBD1 covers 12 bases. Germline trimming cut 6 bases from V and 7 bases from J; bases unmatched to any gene: 6. The CDR3 covers 14 residues. The germline gives CDR1 KGHSH, CDR2 LQKENI. Full variable domain (outside the CDR3, taken from reference TRBV18 and TRBJ1-1): NAGVMQNPRHLVRRRGQEARLRCSPMKGHSHVYWYRQLPEEGLKFMVYLQKENIIDESGMPKERFSAEFPKEGPSILRIQQVVRGDSAAYFCASSPGTGGLEAFFGQGTRLTVV.

CDR3 sequence: CASSLDSSRSEQYF. In nucleotides, the CDR3 is TGTGCCAGCAGCTTAGACAGCTCCAGGTCCGAGCAGTACTTC. This chain uses TRBV7-6 with TRBJ2-7; D gene uncertain. The CDR3 runs to 14 residues. Germline CDR1 is SGHVS and CDR2 is FNYEAQ. The V end was cut by 1 base, the J end by 6 bases, with 13 bases between.

The chain has TRBV9 and TRBJ1-6; D is ambiguous. Germline V gives CDR1 SGDLS, CDR2 YYNGEE. The CDR3 is 15 amino acids. Between the trimmed V and J ends, which lost 0 bases and 5 bases, there was a span of 9 bases. For the CDR3, the DNA is TGTGCCAGCAGCGTAGCGGGAGCGAATAATTCACCCCTCCACTTT. Protein sequence: CASSVAGANNSPLHF.

This clone came up a few times. V usage is TRBV18 and J usage is TRBJ1-2; TRBD1 agrees at 10 bases. The CDR3 consists of 12 residues. The V and J ends lost 5 bases and 6 bases, in that order; junction bases with no gene match: 0. Germline values: CDR1 KGHSH, CDR2 LQKENI. CDR3 DNA sequence: TGTGCCAGCTCAGGGACAGGGGATGGCTACACCTTC. This codes for CASSGTGDGYTF.

The CDR3 nucleotides read TGTGCCTGGAGTGTACAAAGAAATTCACCCCTCCACTTT. It translates to CAWSVQRNSPLHF. The chain employs TRBV30 and TRBJ1-6, with unresolved D. V lost 0 bases and J lost 7, with 7 bases in between. The length of the CDR3 is 13 residues. Germline V CDR1 and CDR2: GTSNPN, SVGIG (reference sequence).

The rearrangement links TRBV15 to TRBJ2-7; D call uncertain. This CDR3 is built from 15 residues. Germline assignment: CDR1 LNHNV and CDR2 YYDKDF (reference sequence). The ends were cut back, 5 bases at V and 1 base at J, with 15 bases in the middle. The CDR3 loop reads CATSVSTSTSYEQYF. DNA for the CDR3: TGTGCCACCAGCGTATCAACTTCAACTTCCTACGAGCAGTACTTC. Full variable domain (rest looked up from reference TRBV15 and TRBJ2-7): DAMVIQNPRYQVTQFGKPVTLSCSQTLNHNVMYWYQQKSSQAPKLLFHYYDKDFNNEADTPDNFQSRRPNTSFCFLDIRSPGLGDTAMYLCATSVSTSTSYEQYFGPGTRLTVT.

This clone has a handful of counts. This sequence joins TRBV7-6 and TRBJ2-7; no definite D call. CDR1 SGHVS and CDR2 FNYEAQ come from the germline V gene. This CDR3 is built from 12 residues. V was trimmed by 3 bases and J by 6 bases, leaving 9 bases between them. CDR3 sequence: CASSFGEREQYF. For the CDR3, the DNA is TGTGCCAGCAGCTTCGGTGAACGCGAGCAGTACTTC.